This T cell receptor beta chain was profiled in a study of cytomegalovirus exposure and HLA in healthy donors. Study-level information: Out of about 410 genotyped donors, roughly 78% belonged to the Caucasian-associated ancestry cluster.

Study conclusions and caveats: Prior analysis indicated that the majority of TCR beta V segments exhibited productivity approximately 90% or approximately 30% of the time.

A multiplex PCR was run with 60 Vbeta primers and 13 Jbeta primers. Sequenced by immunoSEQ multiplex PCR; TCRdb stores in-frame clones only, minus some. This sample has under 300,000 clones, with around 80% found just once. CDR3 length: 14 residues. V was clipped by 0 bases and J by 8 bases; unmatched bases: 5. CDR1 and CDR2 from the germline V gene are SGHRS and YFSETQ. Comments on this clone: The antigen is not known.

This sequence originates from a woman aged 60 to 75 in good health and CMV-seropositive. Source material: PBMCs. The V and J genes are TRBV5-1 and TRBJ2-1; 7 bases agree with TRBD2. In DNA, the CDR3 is TGCGCCAGCAGCTTGGGCAGCGGGATAGATGAGCAGTTCTTC. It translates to CASSLGSGIDEQFF. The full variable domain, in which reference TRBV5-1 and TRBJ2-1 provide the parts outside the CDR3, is KAGVTQTPRYLIKTRGQQVTLSCSPISGHRSVSWYQQTPGQGLQFLFEYFSETQRNKGNFPGRFSGRQFSNSRSEMNVSTLELGDSALYLCASSLGSGIDEQFFGPGTRLTVL.